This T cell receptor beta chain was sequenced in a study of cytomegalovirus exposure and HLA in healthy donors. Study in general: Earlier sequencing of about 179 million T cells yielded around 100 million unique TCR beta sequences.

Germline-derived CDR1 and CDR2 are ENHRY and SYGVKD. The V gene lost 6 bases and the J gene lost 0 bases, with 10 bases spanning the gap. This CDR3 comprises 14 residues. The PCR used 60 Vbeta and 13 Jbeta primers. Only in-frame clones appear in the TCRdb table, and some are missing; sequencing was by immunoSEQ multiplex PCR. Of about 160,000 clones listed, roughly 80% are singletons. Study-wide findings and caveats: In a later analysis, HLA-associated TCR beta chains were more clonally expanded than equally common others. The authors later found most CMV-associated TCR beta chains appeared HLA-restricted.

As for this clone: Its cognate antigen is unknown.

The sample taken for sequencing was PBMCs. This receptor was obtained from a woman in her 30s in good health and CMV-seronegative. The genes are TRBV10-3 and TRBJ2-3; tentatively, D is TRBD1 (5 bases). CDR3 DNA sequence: TGTGCCATCAGGAAGACAGTTAGCACAGATACGCAGTATTTT. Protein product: CAIRKTVSTDTQYF.